This TCR beta chain came from a study of blood T cell repertoires in COVID-19 (dated by TCRdb to the early 2020s). Broadly, across the study: Collaborator samples came from the United States, Italy and Spain and covered acute and convalescent phases of COVID-19. Samples were obtained from the ongoing ImmuneRACE study (first 160 participants) and from over 1,000 subjects provided by 6 global collaborators. Deeply sampled blood TCRbeta repertoires from subjects exposed to, actively infected with, or recovered from COVID-19 were included in the dataset. A de-identified subject ID, COVID-19 status, age in years and sex were almost always included in the sample metadata. Where HLA class I and class II types were available, the types were taken from metadata supplied by the sample provider, not from assay-based typing. The material from the prospective study consisted of cDNA or gDNA derived from T cells, B-cell-depleted T cells, or PBMCs. The repertoires were released in a freely available public database meant as a resource for research on the immune response to SARS-CoV-2.

About this clone: The antigen it recognizes is unknown. No base quality values were provided; no much bigger clone lies one nucleotide off.

The study at large found these results: The amount of clinical and demographic metadata varied by source and participant and was provided uncurated.

The CDR3, from cysteine to phenylalanine, totals 18 residues. The retained sequence is limited to the CDR3, 54 bases, with the frame set at the first base. From the germline V gene, CDR1 is LGHNA and CDR2 is YNFKEQ. V is trimmed back by 3 bases and J by 5 bases, and the junction contains 13 bases that no gene match accounts for. Each collaborating institution followed its own protocols to collect whole blood in K2EDTA tubes. For TCRbeta analysis, collaborator samples were shipped as frozen whole blood, as isolated PBMCs, or as DNA extracted from either sample type. TCRbeta CDR3 regions were amplified from genomic DNA by means of the immunoSEQ Assay, a bias-controlled multiplex PCR. In the source study's methods: The number of nucleated cells in each sample was estimated from the amplification of reference gene primers within the assay. To quantify the absolute abundance of each unique TCRbeta CDR3 rearrangement, sequence reads were collapsed and filtered. For each sample, productive Simpson clonality was calculated as the square root of Simpson's diversity index over productive rearrangements. The table was pulled from immuneACCESS by TCRdb, which kept in-frame rearrangements only. Such tables lose some clones; where checked, under half of the loss comes from unresolved V genes, and the rest has no known cause. V and J calls and clone size follow that table, whereas D and trimming were derived from the DNA. In all, the sample holds 110,000 to 150,000 clones, and around 85% of those were seen once. Of the sample, about 2.9% falls within the top ten clones.

Sequencing was performed on peripheral blood. The receptor was isolated from a man aged 45-65 years with acute or convalescent COVID-19. The rearranged chain carries TRBV4-2 and TRBJ2-1; 10 middle bases align to TRBD2. Here is the DNA: TGTGCCAGCAGCCAGCATCCTAGCGGGAGTCAGTTCCACAATGAGCAGTTCTTC. It encodes CASSQHPSGSQFHNEQFF.